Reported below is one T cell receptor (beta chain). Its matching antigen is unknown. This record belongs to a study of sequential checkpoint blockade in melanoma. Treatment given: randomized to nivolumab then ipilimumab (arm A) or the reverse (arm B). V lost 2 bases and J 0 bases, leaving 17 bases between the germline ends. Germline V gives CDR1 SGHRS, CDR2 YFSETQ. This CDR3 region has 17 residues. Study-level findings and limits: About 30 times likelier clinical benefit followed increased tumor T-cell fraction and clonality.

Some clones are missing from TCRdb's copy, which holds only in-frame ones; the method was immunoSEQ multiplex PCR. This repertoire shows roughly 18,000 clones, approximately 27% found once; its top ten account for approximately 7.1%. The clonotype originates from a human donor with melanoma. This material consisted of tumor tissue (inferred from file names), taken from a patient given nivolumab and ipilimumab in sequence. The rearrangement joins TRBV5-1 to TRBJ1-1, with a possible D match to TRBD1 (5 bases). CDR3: CASSFIGAGGVNTEAFF. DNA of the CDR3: TGCGCCAGCAGCTTCATCGGGGCGGGAGGAGTGAACACTGAAGCTTTCTTT. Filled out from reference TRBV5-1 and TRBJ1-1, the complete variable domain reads KAGVTQTPRYLIKTRGQQVTLSCSPISGHRSVSWYQQTPGQGLQFLFEYFSETQRNKGNFPGRFSGRQFSNSRSEMNVSTLELGDSALYLCASSFIGAGGVNTEAFFGQGTRLTVV.